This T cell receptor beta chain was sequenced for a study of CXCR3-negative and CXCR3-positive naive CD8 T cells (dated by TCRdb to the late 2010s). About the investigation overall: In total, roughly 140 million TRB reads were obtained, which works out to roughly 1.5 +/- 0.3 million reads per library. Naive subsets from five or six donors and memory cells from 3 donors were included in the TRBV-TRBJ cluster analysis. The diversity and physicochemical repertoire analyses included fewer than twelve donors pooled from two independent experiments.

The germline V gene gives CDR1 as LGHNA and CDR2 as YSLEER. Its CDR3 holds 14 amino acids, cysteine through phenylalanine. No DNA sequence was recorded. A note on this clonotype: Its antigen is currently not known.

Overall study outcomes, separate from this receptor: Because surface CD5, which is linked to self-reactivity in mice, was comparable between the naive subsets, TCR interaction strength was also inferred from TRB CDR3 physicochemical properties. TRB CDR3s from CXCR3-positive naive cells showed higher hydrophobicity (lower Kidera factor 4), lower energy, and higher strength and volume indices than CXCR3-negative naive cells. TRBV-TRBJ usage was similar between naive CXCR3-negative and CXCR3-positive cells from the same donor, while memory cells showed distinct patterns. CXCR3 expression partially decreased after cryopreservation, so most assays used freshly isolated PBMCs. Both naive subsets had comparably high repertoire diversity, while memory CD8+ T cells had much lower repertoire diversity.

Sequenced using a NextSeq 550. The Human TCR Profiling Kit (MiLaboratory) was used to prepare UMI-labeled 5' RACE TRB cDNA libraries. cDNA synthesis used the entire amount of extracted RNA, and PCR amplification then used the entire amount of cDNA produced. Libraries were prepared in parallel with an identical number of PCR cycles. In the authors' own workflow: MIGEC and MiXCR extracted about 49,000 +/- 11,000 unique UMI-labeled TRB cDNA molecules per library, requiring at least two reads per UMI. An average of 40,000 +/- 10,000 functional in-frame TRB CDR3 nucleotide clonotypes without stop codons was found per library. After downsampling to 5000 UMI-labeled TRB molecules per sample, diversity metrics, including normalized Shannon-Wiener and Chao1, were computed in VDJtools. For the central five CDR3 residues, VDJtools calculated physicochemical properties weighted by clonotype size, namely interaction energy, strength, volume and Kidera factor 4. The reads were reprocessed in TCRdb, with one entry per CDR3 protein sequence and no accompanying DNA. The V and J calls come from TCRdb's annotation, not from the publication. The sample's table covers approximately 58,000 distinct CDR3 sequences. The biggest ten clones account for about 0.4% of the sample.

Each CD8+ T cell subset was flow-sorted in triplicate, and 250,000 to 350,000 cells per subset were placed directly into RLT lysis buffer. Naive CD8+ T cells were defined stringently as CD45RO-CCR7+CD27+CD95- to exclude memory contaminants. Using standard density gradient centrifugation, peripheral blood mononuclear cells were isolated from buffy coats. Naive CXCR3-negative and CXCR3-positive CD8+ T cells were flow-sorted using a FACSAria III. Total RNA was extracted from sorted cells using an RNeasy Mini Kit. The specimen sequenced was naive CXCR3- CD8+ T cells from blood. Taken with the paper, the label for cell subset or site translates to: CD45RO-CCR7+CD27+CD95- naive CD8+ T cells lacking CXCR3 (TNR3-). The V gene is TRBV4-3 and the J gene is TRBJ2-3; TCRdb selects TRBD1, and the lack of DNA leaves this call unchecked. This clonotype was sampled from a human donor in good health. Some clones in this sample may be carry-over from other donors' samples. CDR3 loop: CASSQEEGSDTQYF.